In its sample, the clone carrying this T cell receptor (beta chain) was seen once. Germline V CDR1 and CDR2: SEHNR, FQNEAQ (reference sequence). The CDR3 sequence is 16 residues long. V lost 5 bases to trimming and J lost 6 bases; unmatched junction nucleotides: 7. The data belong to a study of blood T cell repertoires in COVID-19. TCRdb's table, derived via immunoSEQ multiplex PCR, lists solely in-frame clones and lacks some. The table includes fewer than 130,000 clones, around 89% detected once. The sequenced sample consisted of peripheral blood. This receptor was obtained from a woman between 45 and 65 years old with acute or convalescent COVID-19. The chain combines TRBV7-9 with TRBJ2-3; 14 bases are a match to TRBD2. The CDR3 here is CASSRGLAGAGDTQYF. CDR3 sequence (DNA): TGTGCCAGCAGCCGGGGACTAGCGGGGGCGGGTGATACGCAGTATTTT.